This TCR beta chain was obtained from a study of blood T cell repertoires in COVID-19. Background on the study: PBMCs, B-cell-depleted T cells, or T cells provided the cDNA or gDNA that made up the material.

The method was immunoSEQ multiplex PCR; TCRdb's version includes in-frame clones alone and lacks a portion of them. The sample holds about 81,000 clones, 80% to 90% seen once. Trimming removed 2 bases from V and 2 bases from J; junction bases left unmatched: 3. The CDR3 has 15 residues. The V gene's germline CDR1 is SGHAT and CDR2 FQNNGV. The V call is TRBV11-2, the J call TRBJ2-3; 8 bases align to TRBD1. The receptor was derived from an elderly woman with acute or convalescent COVID-19. The specimen was peripheral blood. The CDR3 coding sequence is TGTGCCAGCAGCTTAAGGGGACAGGTCACAGATACGCAGTATTTT. Protein product: CASSLRGQVTDTQYF.